This T cell receptor beta chain stems from a study of T-cell memory formation after mild COVID-19. The V end was cut by 1 base, the J end by 9 bases, with 19 bases between. The CDR3 is 16 residues long. Germline CDR1 MGHRA, CDR2 YSYEKL. In TCRdb, the 5' RACE reads were re-called with MiXCR into one record per CDR3 protein. The sample has hundreds of thousands of distinct CDR3 sequences, approximately 21% seen once. This clonotype was counted a single time. The chain has TRBV4-1 and TRBJ2-1; D is undetermined. The sample consisted of PBMCs or a T cell subset sorted from them (not recorded which). The sequence derives from an adult woman who had mild COVID-19 (a few samples of this study predate the infection). Cell type and time point are not known. The CDR3 here is CASSQGWVPSQFEQFF. CDR3 bases: TGCGCCAGCAGCCAAGGCTGGGTACCTTCCCAATTTGAGCAGTTCTTC.